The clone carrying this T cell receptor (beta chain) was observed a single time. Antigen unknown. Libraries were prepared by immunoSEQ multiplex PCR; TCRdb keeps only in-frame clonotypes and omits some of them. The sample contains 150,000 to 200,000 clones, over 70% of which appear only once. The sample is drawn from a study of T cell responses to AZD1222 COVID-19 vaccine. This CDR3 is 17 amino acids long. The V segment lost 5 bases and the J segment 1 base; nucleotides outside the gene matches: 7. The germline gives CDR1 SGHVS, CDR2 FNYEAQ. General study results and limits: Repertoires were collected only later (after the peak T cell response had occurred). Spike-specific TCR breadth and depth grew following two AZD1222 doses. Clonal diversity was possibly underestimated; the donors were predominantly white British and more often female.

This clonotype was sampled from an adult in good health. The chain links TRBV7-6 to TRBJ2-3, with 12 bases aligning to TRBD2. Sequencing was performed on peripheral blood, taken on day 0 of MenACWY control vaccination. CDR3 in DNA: TGTGCCAGCAGCGCAAGACTAGCGGGGGCGGGCACAGATACGCAGTATTTT. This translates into CASSARLAGAGTDTQYF.